The clone carrying this TCR beta chain was seen just once. The CDR3 totals 15 residues. Germline V gives CDR1 SGHVS, CDR2 FQNEAQ. Trimming removed 1 base from V and 0 bases from J, with 7 bases in between. The sample is drawn from a study of shared clonotypes between healthy human individuals. Generated by immunoSEQ multiplex PCR, the TCRdb table keeps only in-frame clones and is missing some. The table includes roughly 2,300,000 clones, less than 95% detected once. Sequencing was done on a sample of naive CD4+ T cells from PBMCs. Subset denoted: CD45RA+ positively selected. The receptor's source is a man aged 18 to 29 in good health. Some clones in this sample may be carry-over from other donors' samples. This chain connects TRBV7-8 to TRBJ1-3; D is ambiguous. The DNA of the CDR3 is TGTGCCAGCAGCTTAGTAGTGGCCTCTGGAAACACCATATATTTT. Protein: CASSLVVASGNTIYF.